This T cell receptor beta chain was observed in a study of vaccination and CD4 T cells after COVID-19. Study at large: Nasal swab PCR detected SARS-CoV-2 in convalescent patients; eight to ten had mild disease, one severe.

Study-wide results and caveats: A relatively small number of convalescent patients were studied, and no early post-infection timepoints were included.

The treatment was: roughly 10-day PBMC culture with coronavirus spike peptide pools or control peptides (ViraFEST assay). The table lists this clonotype with a few counts. Its antigen is currently unknown. Oncomine TCR Beta short-read sequencing was applied to DNA from cultured CD4+ T cells. Scientists extracted genomic DNA from CD4+ T cells grown in culture. TCRdb re-derived calls from the PCR reads in MiXCR, one entry per CDR3 protein. The table records 7,000 to 8,500 distinct CDR3 sequences, 60% of them present only once. Sequences were obtained from CD4+ T cells from blood, cultured in vitro. The clonotype was recovered from a human donor who had recovered from COVID-19.

The CDR3 DNA sequence: TGCAGTGCTAGAGGGGTAAAGGGGGGACACACGAGGGATACGCAGTATTTT. Protein product: CSARGVKGGHTRDTQYF. The chain employs TRBV20-1 and TRBJ2-3, with D possibly called TRBD1 or TRBD2 (6 bases each). V was clipped by 1 base and J by 6 bases, with 23 bases between them. The CDR3 is 17 residues long. Germline V CDR1 and CDR2: DFQATT, SNEGSKA (reference sequence).